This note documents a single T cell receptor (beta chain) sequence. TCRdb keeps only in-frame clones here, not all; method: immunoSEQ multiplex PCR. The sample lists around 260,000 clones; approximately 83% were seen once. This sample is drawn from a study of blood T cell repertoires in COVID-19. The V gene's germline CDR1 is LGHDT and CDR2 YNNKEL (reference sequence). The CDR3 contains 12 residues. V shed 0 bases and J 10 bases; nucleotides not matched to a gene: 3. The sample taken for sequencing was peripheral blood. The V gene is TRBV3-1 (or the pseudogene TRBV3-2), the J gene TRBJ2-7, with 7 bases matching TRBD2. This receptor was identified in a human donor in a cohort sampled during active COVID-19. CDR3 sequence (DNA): TGTGCCAGCAGCCAAGATCTGACTAGCCAGTACTTC. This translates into CASSQDLTSQYF.